Below are 2 T cell receptor beta chains sequenced from a single sample in a study of blood T cell repertoires in COVID-19. Clones were read by immunoSEQ multiplex PCR, and TCRdb kept only the in-frame ones, dropping some. Of some 260,000 clones listed, 85% to 90% were seen once; the top ten hold under 2%. The sequenced sample consisted of PBMCs or T cells enriched from blood (not recorded which). These receptors were taken from a middle-aged man who had recovered from COVID-19.

The chain employs TRBV28 and TRBJ2-7; TRBD2 matches 9 bases. V trimming: 5 bases; J trimming: 1 base; junction bases outside the gene matches: 9. The germline V gene encodes CDR1 MDHEN and CDR2 SYDVKM. The CDR3 consists of 16 residues. CDR3 region: CASSPRKLAGSYEQYF. The CDR3 nucleotides read TGTGCCAGCAGTCCCAGGAAGCTAGCGGGATCCTACGAGCAGTACTTC.

The V gene is TRBV6-6, the J gene TRBJ2-7; TRBD2 agrees at 14 bases. This CDR3 has 15 residues. The V segment lost 7 bases and the J segment 7 bases; nucleotides outside the gene matches: 9. Germline V CDR1 and CDR2: MNHNY, SVGAGI (reference sequence). CDR3 amino acids: CASTKGTSGSGEQYF. The CDR3 DNA sequence: TGTGCCAGCACAAAGGGGACTAGCGGGAGTGGAGAGCAGTACTTC.